These 30 T cell receptor beta chains originate from one sample sequenced in a study of T cells in localized non-small cell lung cancer. The method was immunoSEQ multiplex PCR; TCRdb's version includes in-frame clones alone and lacks a portion of them. The sample lists tens of thousands of clones, roughly 89% occurring once. The material sequenced was peripheral blood, taken before any cancer treatment. Receptors originate from a man between 40 and 70 years old with stage I squamous cell lung carcinoma.

V gene TRBV6-6 combines with J gene TRBJ1-1; TRBD1 matches at 9 bases. This CDR3 is 15 amino acids long. The junction had 7 bases not matched to a gene; V was cut back by 2 bases and J by 6 bases. Germline V lookup: CDR1 MNHNY, CDR2 SVGAGI (reference sequence). For the CDR3, the DNA is TGTGCCAGCAGTTACGAGGGACAGGGACCCCCTGAAGCTTTCTTT. It codes for CASSYEGQGPPEAFF.

This chain connects TRBV2 to TRBJ1-6; possibly TRBD1 for D (5 bases). Germline V lookup: CDR1 SNHLY, CDR2 FYNNEI. V gave up 10 bases and J gave up 8 bases, with 12 bases separating them. CDR3 length: 12 amino acids. The DNA of the CDR3 is TGTGCCATCCGAGGGGAGGATTCACCCCTCCACTTT. It yields the protein CAIRGEDSPLHF. Variable domain in full (rest from reference TRBV2 and TRBJ1-6): EPEVTQTPSHQVTQMGQEVILRCVPISNHLYFYWYRQILGQKVEFLVSFYNNEISEKSEIFDDQFSVERPDGSNFTLKIRSTKLEDSAMYFCAIRGEDSPLHFGNGTRLTVT.

The chain has TRBV19 and TRBJ1-5; 9 nucleotides align to TRBD1. The CDR3 is 15 amino acids. Germline CDR1 and CDR2: LNHDA and SQIVND (reference sequence). Trimming removed 6 bases from V and 5 bases from J; junction bases left unmatched: 8. The CDR3 reads CASSPDRGRYQPQHF. The CDR3 DNA sequence: TGTGCCAGTAGCCCGGACAGGGGTCGTTATCAGCCCCAGCATTTT.

The chain joins TRBV29-1 to TRBJ2-2, with a weak D call TRBD2 (5 bases). The V end lost 5 bases, the J end lost 0 bases, and 10 bases lay between the germline ends. The germline V gene encodes CDR1 SQVTM and CDR2 ANQGSEA. This CDR3 contains 14 residues. CDR3 protein: CSVRPGTNTGELFF. The DNA of the CDR3 is TGCAGCGTTCGTCCGGGGACGAACACCGGGGAGCTGTTTTTT.

V is TRBV2 and J is TRBJ2-1, with D tentatively TRBD2 (5 bases). This CDR3 is 12 amino acids long. Between the trimmed V and J ends, which lost 6 bases and 9 bases, there was a span of 12 bases. The germline CDR1 and CDR2 sequences are SNHLY and FYNNEI. The CDR3 spells CASSPPGGEQFF. The CDR3 nucleotides are TGTGCCAGCAGCCCTCCAGGAGGTGAGCAGTTCTTC.

The V and J genes are TRBV7-9 and TRBJ1-2; weak D call: TRBD1 (5 bases). V lost 2 bases and J lost 7, with 8 bases in between. This CDR3 is 12 amino acids long. Germline CDR1 is SEHNR and CDR2 is FQNEAQ (reference sequence). The CDR3 nucleotides are TGTGCCAGCAGCTTATCAGGGTCTGGCTACACCTTC. Its protein product is CASSLSGSGYTF.

About this clone: At the DNA level, this CDR3 is encoded by other sequences in the same sample as well. The chain carries TRBV20-1 and TRBJ1-1; no definite D call. The CDR3 sequence is 11 residues long. CDR1 is DFQATT and CDR2 is SNEGSKA in the germline V gene (reference sequence). V lost 5 bases and J 1 base, leaving 5 bases between the germline ends. Here the CDR3 reads CSALRNTEAFF. DNA for the CDR3: TGCAGTGCTTTGAGGAACACTGAAGCTTTCTTT.

This chain connects TRBV18 to TRBJ2-7, with D perhaps matching TRBD1 (5 bases). The ends were cut back, 6 bases at V and 0 bases at J, with 15 bases in the middle. The CDR3 consists of 15 residues. Per germline, CDR1 KGHSH and CDR2 LQKENI. Written as DNA, the CDR3 is TGTGCCAGCTCCCCAACCGACAGAACCTCCTACGAGCAGTACTTC. It specifies CASSPTDRTSYEQYF.

V usage is TRBV21-1 and J usage is TRBJ1-5; TRBD1 is taken as the D call from the table, unchecked against the DNA. TRBV21-1 represents a pseudogene. The CDR3 covers 16 residues. Here the CDR3 reads CASTRYRDRGYQPQHF. CDR3 nucleotide sequence: TGTGCCAGCACCAGATACCGGGACAGGGGGTATCAGCCCCAGCATTTT.

The rearrangement links TRBV29-1 to TRBJ2-5; a weak D match, TRBD1 (6 bases). Germline loops: CDR1 SQVTM, CDR2 ANQGSEA. Trimming removed 4 bases from V and 1 base from J, with 13 bases in between. The CDR3 extends over 14 amino acids. The chain's CDR3 is CSVGPGGFQETQYF. The CDR3 DNA is TGCAGCGTTGGCCCTGGGGGCTTCCAAGAGACCCAGTACTTC.

The J gene is TRBJ1-5, the V gene TRBV7-6, with D perhaps TRBD1 (5 bases). The CDR3 has 15 residues. Trimming pared 5 bases from V and 4 bases from J, leaving 15 bases between. Germline lookup yields CDR1 SGHVS and CDR2 FNYEAQ. DNA of the CDR3: TGTGCCAGCAGCCAGGACCCCGGGGGGAATCAGCCCCAGCATTTT. It yields the protein CASSQDPGGNQPQHF.

The chain combines TRBV19 with TRBJ2-2, with 9 bases that match TRBD1. Unmatched junction bases numbered 10, after V lost 0 bases and J lost 5 bases. This CDR3 is 18 amino acids long. CDR1 and CDR2 (germline): LNHDA, SQIVND (reference sequence). The CDR3 spells CASSIDHSGQGRTGELFF. The CDR3, as DNA: TGTGCCAGTAGTATAGATCACAGCGGACAGGGGAGGACCGGGGAGCTGTTTTTT. The full variable domain, in which reference TRBV19 and TRBJ2-2 provide the parts outside the CDR3, is DGGITQSPKYLFRKEGQNVTLSCEQNLNHDAMYWYRQDPGQGLRLIYYSQIVNDFQKGDIAEGYSVSREKKESFPLTVTSAQKNPTAFYLCASSIDHSGQGRTGELFFGEGSRLTVL.

The chain links TRBV7-9 to TRBJ1-1; 8 bases align to TRBD1. The V gene's germline CDR1 is SEHNR and CDR2 FQNEAQ (reference sequence). The CDR3 runs 16 residues. Trimming cost V 3 bases and J 0 bases; bases outside gene matches: 6. The CDR3, as DNA: TGTGCCAGCAGCTTGGGACAGGTAGGAATGAACACTGAAGCTTTCTTT. Its protein is CASSLGQVGMNTEAFF.

A note on this clone: The sample has other DNA sequences that encode this CDR3 too. The chain employs TRBV18 and TRBJ1-1; D is possibly TRBD1 (5 bases). The CDR3 totals 13 residues. V lost 3 bases and J lost 0, with 5 bases in between. CDR1 and CDR2 from the germline V gene are KGHSH and LQKENI. The CDR3 protein is CASSPGLNTEAFF. For the CDR3, the DNA is TGTGCCAGCTCACCGGGGCTGAACACTGAAGCTTTCTTT.

This chain uses TRBV7-2 with TRBJ2-5; 12 nucleotides align to TRBD2. The length of the CDR3 is 17 residues. CDR1 is SGHTA and CDR2 is FQGNSA in the germline V gene. With V trimmed by 5 bases and J by 0 bases, 7 bases remained unmatched. CDR3: CASSARTSGEYQETQYF. CDR3 nucleotides: TGTGCCAGCAGCGCACGGACTAGCGGGGAGTACCAAGAGACCCAGTACTTC.

The chain links TRBV6-1 to TRBJ2-7; D is perhaps TRBD2 (6 bases). Trimming left V 3 bases short and J 10 bases short, with 16 bases between. Germline-derived CDR1 and CDR2 are MNHNS and SASEGT. This CDR3 comprises 13 residues. CDR3 sequence reads: CASSDGTGTSQYF. DNA for the CDR3: TGTGCCAGCAGTGATGGGACCGGGACTTCACAGTACTTC.

This clone showed up just a few times. The rearrangement joins TRBV6-6 to TRBJ1-1; D may be TRBD1 (5 bases). Looked up from germline, CDR1 is MNHNY and CDR2 is SVGAGI (reference sequence). With 5 bases removed from V and 1 base from J, the gap between germline ends came to 11 bases. CDR3 size: 14 residues. Here the CDR3 reads CASSETAENTEAFF. DNA for the CDR3: TGTGCCAGCAGTGAGACAGCGGAGAACACTGAAGCTTTCTTT.

The rearrangement joins TRBV28 to TRBJ1-1; D call uncertain. Trimming took off 8 bases at V and 0 bases at J, with 13 bases between the two ends. The germline V gene has CDR1 MDHEN and CDR2 SYDVKM. The CDR3 runs 14 residues. CDR3 sequence: CASGRLSLNTEAFF. CDR3 DNA sequence: TGTGCCAGCGGGAGACTGTCATTGAACACTGAAGCTTTCTTT.

J is TRBJ1-2 and V is TRBV6-6; D possibly corresponds to TRBD1 (5 bases). The germline V and J ends were trimmed by 2 bases and 4 bases, with 11 bases remaining between them. Germline CDR1 reads MNHNY; CDR2 reads SVGAGI (reference sequence). This CDR3 comprises 14 residues. CDR3 bases: TGTGCCAGCAGTTACCTTTCGGGACTCTATGGCTACACCTTC. This encodes CASSYLSGLYGYTF.

The gene calls are TRBV18 and TRBJ2-7; 9 positions agree with TRBD1. The V and J ends lost 8 bases and 4 bases, in that order; junction bases with no gene match: 9. Germline V CDR1 and CDR2: KGHSH, LQKENI. There are 14 residues in the CDR3. The CDR3 sequence: CASRTGQGPYEQYF. In DNA form, the CDR3 reads TGTGCCAGCCGTACGGGACAGGGTCCTTACGAGCAGTACTTC.

This clone has only one observation. The genes are TRBV15 and TRBJ1-3, with TRBD1 matching 9 bases. With V trimmed by 4 bases and J by 4 bases, 5 bases remained unmatched. Germline-derived CDR1 and CDR2 are LNHNV and YYDKDF (reference sequence). This CDR3 comprises 15 residues. The CDR3 here is CATSTHRGLGNTIYF. The CDR3 DNA is TGTGCCACCAGCACTCACAGGGGGCTCGGAAACACCATATATTTT.

V is TRBV5-1 and J is TRBJ1-1, with a tentative D call TRBD1 (6 bases). This CDR3 has 15 residues. CDR1 SGHRS and CDR2 YFSETQ come from the germline V gene. Deletions cut 0 bases from V and 4 bases from J, with 13 bases between. CDR3 bases: TGCGCCAGCAGCTTGGTTACAGGGAGTGGCACTGAAGCTTTCTTT. It yields the protein CASSLVTGSGTEAFF.

The DNA of the CDR3 is TGTGCCAGCAGCTTACCCCGGACAGGCCACAATGAGCAGTTCTTC. Translation: CASSLPRTGHNEQFF. The chain joins TRBV7-2 to TRBJ2-1, with 7 positions matching TRBD1. This CDR3 contains 15 residues. With V trimmed by 2 bases and J by 5 bases, 6 bases remained unmatched. Per the germline V gene, CDR1 is SGHTA and CDR2 is FQGNSA.

This chain connects TRBV5-1 to TRBJ1-1; TRBD1 agrees at 11 bases. This CDR3 spans 17 amino acids. Per germline, CDR1 SGHRS and CDR2 YFSETQ. After removal of 3 bases from V and 10 bases from J, the junction contained 17 bases not matched to a gene. The CDR3 nucleotides read TGCGCCAGCAGCTCGTACATCCACGGACAGGGGGCGATGGGAGCTTTCTTT. Its translation: CASSSYIHGQGAMGAFF.

CDR3 loop: CASSFQRGSLFEQFF. CDR3 coding DNA: TGTGCCAGCAGCTTCCAGCGGGGAAGCTTGTTTGAGCAGTTCTTC. The V call is TRBV11-2, the J call TRBJ2-1, with 7 bases matching TRBD2. With V trimmed by 3 bases and J by 9 bases, 11 bases remained unmatched. The CDR3 runs to 15 residues. Germline-derived CDR1 and CDR2 are SGHAT and FQNNGV.

This chain links TRBV5-1 with TRBJ1-1; D is ambiguous. V was trimmed by 0 bases and J by 2 bases, leaving 8 bases between them. Germline CDR1 reads SGHRS; CDR2 reads YFSETQ. CDR3 length equals 14 residues. Written as DNA, the CDR3 is TGCGCCAGCAGCTTGGACCGACCTAACACTGAAGCTTTCTTT. Residues: CASSLDRPNTEAFF.

The chain employs TRBV5-1 and TRBJ2-7, with 8 bases matching TRBD2. Germline V CDR1 and CDR2: SGHRS, YFSETQ. The length of the CDR3 is 15 residues. The junction had 12 bases not matched to a gene; V was cut back by 4 bases and J by 6 bases. The CDR3, as DNA: TGCGCCAGCAGCCTTTTCGGACTAGCATCCGGCGAGCAGTACTTC. It codes for CASSLFGLASGEQYF.

The CDR3 DNA sequence: TGTGCCAGCAGACACTCCCGGGATGCTGGAAACACCATATATTTT. Translation: CASRHSRDAGNTIYF. The V gene is TRBV11-2, the J gene TRBJ1-3; D unresolved. Deletions cut 6 bases from V and 2 bases from J, with 14 bases between. Germline V lookup: CDR1 SGHAT, CDR2 FQNNGV. The CDR3 totals 15 residues.

The rearrangement links TRBV10-1 to TRBJ2-1; 8 bases fit TRBD2. Trimming removed 4 bases from V and 4 bases from J; junction bases left unmatched: 9. Germline CDR1 reads WNHNN; CDR2 reads SYGVQD (reference sequence). The CDR3 has 16 amino acids. CDR3 in DNA: TGCGCCAGCAGTGGGGGAGCGGGGGCCATTTACAATGAGCAGTTCTTC. It translates to CASSGGAGAIYNEQFF.

This chain links TRBV7-9 with TRBJ1-2; D unresolved. Trimming stripped 0 bases from V and 8 bases from J, with 13 bases between. The CDR3 totals 14 residues. Germline CDR1 and CDR2: SEHNR and FQNEAQ (reference sequence). The CDR3 DNA sequence: TGTGCCAGCAGCTTAGCGCTCGGGAGGAACGGCTACACCTTC. Translation gives CASSLALGRNGYTF.